This T cell receptor beta chain was identified during a study of blood T cell repertoires in COVID-19. Per the authors' pipeline: Amplification from reference gene primers served as the basis for estimated nucleated cell counts. Assay: immunoSEQ multiplex PCR; the TCRdb copy retains only in-frame clones and omits some. V and J calls and clone size are those listed in that table; D and trimming were worked out from the DNA. The table shows some 380,000 clones, with 87% occurring only once. The junction had 5 bases not matched to a gene; V was cut back by 2 bases and J by 5 bases. Germline assignment: CDR1 SEHNR and CDR2 FQNEAQ (reference sequence). This CDR3 is 14 amino acids long. Each participant's cohort was designated according to participant-reported clinical history.

V is TRBV7-9 and J is TRBJ1-1, with 7 bases lining up with TRBD1. Sequencing was carried out using PBMCs or T cells enriched from blood (not recorded which). The TCR sequence derives from a man aged 25 to 40 who had recovered from COVID-19. The CDR3 reads CASSLMGQQTEAFF. DNA for the CDR3: TGTGCCAGCAGCTTAATGGGACAGCAGACTGAAGCTTTCTTT.